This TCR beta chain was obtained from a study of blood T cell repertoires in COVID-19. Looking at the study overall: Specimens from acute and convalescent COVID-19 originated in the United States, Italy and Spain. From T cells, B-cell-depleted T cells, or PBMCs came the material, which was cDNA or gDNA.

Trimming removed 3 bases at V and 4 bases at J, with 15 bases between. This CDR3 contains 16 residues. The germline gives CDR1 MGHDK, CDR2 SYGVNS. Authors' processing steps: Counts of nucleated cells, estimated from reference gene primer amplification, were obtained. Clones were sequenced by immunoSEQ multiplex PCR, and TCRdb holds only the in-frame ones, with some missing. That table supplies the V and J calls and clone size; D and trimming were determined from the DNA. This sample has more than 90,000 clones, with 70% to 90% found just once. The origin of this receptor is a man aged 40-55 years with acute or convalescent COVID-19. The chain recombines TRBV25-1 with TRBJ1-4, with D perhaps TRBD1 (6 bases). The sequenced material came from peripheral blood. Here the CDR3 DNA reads TGTGCCAGCAGTGAGGCGGGGGCGGGACATAATGAAAAACTGTTTTTT. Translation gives CASSEAGAGHNEKLFF.